This is a list of T cell receptor beta chains from one sample in a study of control samples from healthy donors and cancer patients. Clones were sequenced by immunoSEQ multiplex PCR, and TCRdb holds only the in-frame ones, with some missing. The repertoire holds roughly 130,000 clones, around 93% seen once, with about 1.7% in the top ten. The material sequenced was PBMCs. These receptors were obtained from a man aged 50-60 years with head and neck cancer. Each CDR3 is given with its conserved first and last residue. The D gene is left open where the match is weak. Size tells how often a clone was seen (once, few, many) or the class of an expanded clone, and some rows leave it out.

NA	NA	TRBJ1-4	TRBV27	TGTGCCAGCAGTTCAACGGGACGGTCTAATGAAAAACTGTTTTTT	CASSSTGRSNEKLFF
NA	NA	TRBJ1-1	TRBV2	TGTGCCAGCAGCCCTAGGGGGTTGAACACTGAAGCTTTCTTT	CASSPRGLNTEAFF
TRBD1	NA	TRBJ1-1	TRBV2	TGTGCCAGCGGTGAAGCGCAGTCCGGGACAGAAGTCGAAGCTTTCTTT	CASGEAQSGTEVEAFF
TRBD1	NA	TRBJ1-2	TRBV27	TGTGCCAGCAGTGCCTCCCACAGGGGGCGAGACGGGGGCTACACCTTC	CASSASHRGRDGGYTF
NA	NA	TRBJ1-4	TRBV3-1/TRBV3-2	TGTGCCAGCTCCAGGGGTTGGAGTGAAAAACTGTTTTTT	CASSRGWSEKLFF
NA	NA	TRBJ1-6	TRBV9	TGTGCCAGCAGCGAAAGGGGGAGAAATTCACCCCTCCACTTT	CASSERGRNSPLHF
TRBD1	NA	TRBJ1-1	TRBV7-2	TGTGCCAGCAGCTCGCAGGGACAGGTTAGGACTGAAGCTTTCTTT	CASSSQGQVRTEAFF
TRBD2	NA	TRBJ2-1	TRBV7-2	TGTGCCAGCAGGACGGGACTAGCGGCCCTATACAATGAGCAGTTCTTC	CASRTGLAALYNEQFF
NA	once	TRBJ2-5	TRBV28	TGTGCCAGCAGTGAGTTAGGTGCAGAAGGGGGACAAGAGACCCAGTACTTC	CASSELGAEGGQETQYF
NA	once	TRBJ2-7	TRBV14	TGTGCCAGCAGCCAAGAAGGCGGCGGGGTTTACTACGAGCAGTACTTC	CASSQEGGGVYYEQYF
TRBD1	NA	TRBJ2-7	TRBV11-3	TGTGCCAGCAGCAACCGTGGGACAGGGTACAAGCAGTACTTC	CASSNRGTGYKQYF
TRBD2	NA	TRBJ2-4	TRBV6-2/TRBV6-3	TGTGCCAGCAGTTTCAACCCCACTAGCGGGGGGGAACTAGCCAAAAACATTCAGTACTTC	CASSFNPTSGGELAKNIQYF
TRBD1	NA	TRBJ1-1	TRBV28	TGTGCCAGCAGTTCCGGGACAGGGATTACTGAAGCTTTCTTT	CASSSGTGITEAFF
NA	NA	TRBJ1-5	TRBV6-5	TGTGCCAGCAGGGGGAATAGCAATCAGCCCCAGCATTTT	CASRGNSNQPQHF